This record concerns one T cell receptor (beta chain) sequence. The sequenced target, TCR beta, came from blood CD8+ and CD4+ T cells. Through negative isolation, CD4+ and CD8+ T cells were obtained, while TEMRA cells were enriched using FACS. This CDR3 is built from 13 residues. V dropped 5 bases and J dropped 4 bases, with 11 bases sitting between them. Reverse transcription of roughly 0.5 to 1 ug RNA was carried out with random hexamers. Amplification of the TCR beta CDR3 was carried out by immunoSEQ multiplex PCR, which spanned a total of 54 Vbeta and 13 Jbeta segments. TCRdb used MiXCR to reprocess the immunoSEQ multiplex PCR reads, holding one entry per CDR3 protein. The table records about 240,000 distinct CDR3 sequences, almost 97% of them present only once. This sample is part of a study of CD8 T cells in Susac syndrome. The wider study: Active disease was present in more than 5 of the sequenced Susac syndrome patients, and remission in under ten.

The gene calls are TRBV12-3 or TRBV12-4 and TRBJ2-5; unclear D gene. Sequenced input: CD4+ T cells from PBMCs. This receptor was identified in a human donor with Susac syndrome. The CDR3 nucleotides read TGTGCCAGCAGTCGGCCTTGGGGAGAGACCCAGTACTTC. This sequence encodes CASSRPWGETQYF.